This record looks at one T cell receptor (beta chain) sequence and its context. The data are from a study of blood T cell repertoires in COVID-19. CDR3 length: 13 amino acids. J was trimmed by 5 bases and V by 4 bases; bases with no gene match: 4. CDR1 GTSNPN and CDR2 SVGIG come from the germline V gene (reference sequence). In the original workflow: Amplification with reference gene primers provided the estimates of nucleated cell counts. The method was immunoSEQ multiplex PCR; TCRdb's version includes in-frame clones alone and lacks a portion of them. The V and J calls and clone size are taken from that table; D and trimming were inferred from the DNA. Seen here are about 45,000 clones, 83% observed once, and the top ten hold under 8.5%.

The material sequenced was peripheral blood. The rearrangement uses TRBV30 and TRBJ1-1; 10 positions agree with TRBD1. The sequence derives from an elderly man in a cohort sampled during active COVID-19. Here the CDR3 DNA reads TGTGCCTGGACCCGGGACAGGGGAACTGAAGCTTTCTTT. The encoded protein is CAWTRDRGTEAFF.